This T cell receptor (beta chain) originates from a study of T cells in women clearing cervical HPV infection. Using immunoSEQ multiplex PCR, the repertoire was profiled, and TCRdb retains in-frame clones only, with some absent. The specimen's table records 10,000 to 15,000 clones. Details on this clone: The read falls 3 residues short of the CDR3 end, and the missing part is taken from the germline J gene.

All participants had a single incident cervical HPV16 infection, and prevalent HPV16 infections were excluded. Per germline, CDR1 SGHRS and CDR2 YFSETQ. The CDR3 is 15 residues long. The sequenced material came from blood buffy coat. The chain combines TRBV5-1 with TRBJ2-2, with D possibly matching TRBD1 (6 bases). The receptor comes from a woman aged 18-70 years with a cervical HPV16 infection that either progressed to CIN3+ or cleared (not recorded which). CDR3 amino acids: CASSGQSATNEKLFF. Incomplete CDR3 DNA: TGCGCCAGCAGCGGACAGAGTGCAACTAATGAAAAG.